These T cell receptor beta chains were read from a single sample in a study of T-cell reconstitution after alpha-beta-depleted transplantation in children. One entry per CDR3 protein, called by TCRdb with MiXCR from the PCR reads. Of hundreds of thousands of distinct CDR3 sequences in the sample, about an eighth are singletons; the top ten hold about 2%. This sample comprised PBMCs, mostly from graft donor cells, obtained 360 days after TCRalphabeta/CD19-depleted stem cell transplant. These receptors were obtained from a male patient between 10 and 17 years old who had a stem cell transplant for acute myeloid leukemia, so the T cells may come from the graft donor. The conserved cysteine and the conserved F or W are not part of the CDR3 here.

>TRBV27
ASSTRTSGTDEQY
>TRBV28
ASRFLAGGRETQY
>TRBV29-1
SVGSYEQF
>TRBV3-1
ASSQKRPRTSYEQY
>TRBV18
ASSPLQGLDNEQF
>TRBV20-1
SARGGLAGVYEQY
>TRBV19
ASSINGGTDTQY
>TRBV12-3/TRBV12-4
ASSGKRPGGEAF
>TRBV15
ATSDPREGTGGTGELF
>TRBV29-1
SVAFRQANNQPQH
>TRBV5-5
ASSTTYRGRIIRDTQY
>TRBV6-1
ASSEGRGSNQPQH
>TRBV12-3/TRBV12-4
ASTARDRGTYEQY